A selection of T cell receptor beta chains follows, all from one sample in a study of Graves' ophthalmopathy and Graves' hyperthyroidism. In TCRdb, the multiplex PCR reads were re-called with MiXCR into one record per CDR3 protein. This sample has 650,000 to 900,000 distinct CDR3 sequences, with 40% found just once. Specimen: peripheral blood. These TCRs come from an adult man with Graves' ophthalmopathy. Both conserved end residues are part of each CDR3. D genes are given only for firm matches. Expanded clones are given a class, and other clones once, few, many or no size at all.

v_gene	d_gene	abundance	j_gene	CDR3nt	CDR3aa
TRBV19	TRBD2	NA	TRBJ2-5	TGTGCCAGTAGTATCAGACTAGCGGGAGAAGGAGGAGAGACCCAGTACTTC	CASSIRLAGEGGETQYF
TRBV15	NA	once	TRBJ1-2	TGTGCCACCAGCCGCCGGACCCTATATGGCTACACCTTC	CATSRRTLYGYTF
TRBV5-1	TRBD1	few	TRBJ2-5	TGCGCCAGTCAAAACGACAGGGCTGAGACCCAGTACTTC	CASQNDRAETQYF
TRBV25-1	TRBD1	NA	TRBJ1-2	TGTGCCAGCAGGGACAGGGGGCGAATGAACTATGGCTACACCTTC	CASRDRGRMNYGYTF
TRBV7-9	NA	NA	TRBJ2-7	TGTGCCAGCTCACTAGTGCAGAATACCTACGAGCAGTACTTC	CASSLVQNTYEQYF
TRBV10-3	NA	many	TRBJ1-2	TGTGCCAGCAGCGGACTTAATCGCTATGGCTACACCTTC	CASSGLNRYGYTF
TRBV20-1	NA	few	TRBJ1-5	TGCAGTGCTAGAGATAGGGTGACGCCCCAGCATTTT	CSARDRVTPQHF
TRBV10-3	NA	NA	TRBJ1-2	TGTGCCCTCAGTGACCCGGGCCAAGGTTGGGGCTACACCTTC	CALSDPGQGWGYTF
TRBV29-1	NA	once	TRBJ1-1	TGCAGCGCCTCGTTGGGGGTCAGGAACACCGGGACTGAAGCTTTCTTT	CSASLGVRNTGTEAFF
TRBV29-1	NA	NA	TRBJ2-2	TGCAGCGTTGAAATGAGGGAATCGAACACCGGGGAGCTGTTTTTT	CSVEMRESNTGELFF
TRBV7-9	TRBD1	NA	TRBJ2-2	TGTGCCAGCAGCCCGACAGGGGCTTCCCCCACCGGGGAGCTGTTTTTT	CASSPTGASPTGELFF
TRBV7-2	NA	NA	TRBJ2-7	TGTGCCAGCAGACACAGGCTAGAAAGCTCCTACGAGCAGTACTTC	CASRHRLESSYEQYF
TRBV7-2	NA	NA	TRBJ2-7	TGTGCCAGCAGCTTGAGCTCCGGCAGAACCTACGAGCAGTACTTC	CASSLSSGRTYEQYF
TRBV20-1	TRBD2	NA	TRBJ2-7	TGCAGTGCTCAACCCTGGGGGGGAGCCGAGCAGTACTTC	CSAQPWGGAEQYF
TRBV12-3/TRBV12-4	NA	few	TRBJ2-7	TGTGCCAGCAGCCGAGCTAGGGATTCCTCCGAGCAGTACTTC	CASSRARDSSEQYF
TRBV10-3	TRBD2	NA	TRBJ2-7	TGTGCCATCAGTGAGGGGGGGGGGAGCTCCTACGAGCAGTACTTC	CAISEGGGSSYEQYF
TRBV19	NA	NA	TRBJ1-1	TGTGCCAGTAGTATTTTCTCATCGAACACTGAAGCTTTCTTT	CASSIFSSNTEAFF
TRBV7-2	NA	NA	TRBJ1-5	TGTGCCAGCAGCTTAGTTCTTCAGCCCCAGCATTTT	CASSLVLQPQHF
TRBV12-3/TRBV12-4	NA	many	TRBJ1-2	TGTGCCAGCAGTTTATTCGGAGACATGCTATTC	CASSLFGDMLF
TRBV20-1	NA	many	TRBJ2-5	TGCAGTGCCGATGCTGGGGAGACCCAGTACTTC	CSADAGETQYF
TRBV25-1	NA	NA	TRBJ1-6	TGTGCCAGCAGCCAAGTACCTCAGGGGTATAATTCACCCCTCCACTTT	CASSQVPQGYNSPLHF
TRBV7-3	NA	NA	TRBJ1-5	TGTGCCTGGACTAATGACAGAAATCAGCCCCAGCATTTT	CAWTNDRNQPQHF
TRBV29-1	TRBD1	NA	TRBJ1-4	TGCAGCGTTGAGCGACAGGGGGAAAAACTGTTTTTT	CSVERQGEKLFF